The 30 T cell receptor beta chains below come from one sample, sequenced in a study of blood T cell repertoires in COVID-19. Data came from immunoSEQ multiplex PCR; TCRdb stores just in-frame clones and leaves some out. The sample lists some 250,000 clones; 88% were seen once. Sequenced sample: peripheral blood. Receptors originate from a woman aged 25 to 39 with acute or convalescent COVID-19.

This sequence joins TRBV6-2 or TRBV6-3 and TRBJ2-7; 8 bases match TRBD1. Trimming took 2 bases from V and 8 from J; bases not matched to a gene: 5. The CDR3 loop spans 13 amino acids. From germline, CDR1 is MNHEY and CDR2 SVGEGT. The CDR3 DNA follows: TGTGCCAGCAGTTACGGACAGGGTCCTCAGCAGTACTTC. Translation gives CASSYGQGPQQYF.

This chain connects TRBV12-2 to TRBJ1-5. TRBV12-2 is a known pseudogene. The CDR3 has 14 amino acids. The CDR3 reads CASRLEAVGQPQHF. CDR3 DNA sequence: TGTGCAAGTCGCTTAGAAGCGGTAGGTCAGCCCCAGCATTTT.

This chain uses TRBV19 with TRBJ1-1; D is undetermined. The CDR3 is made up of 12 amino acids. Trimming left V 8 bases short and J 4 bases short, with 11 bases between. CDR1 is LNHDA, CDR2 SQIVND, per germline (reference sequence). The CDR3 reads CASLSRSTEAFF. CDR3 sequence (DNA): TGTGCCAGTTTGTCAAGGAGCACTGAAGCTTTCTTT.

This clone was counted between two and nine times. The V and J genes are TRBV7-7 and TRBJ2-5, with D possibly TRBD1 on 5 matching bases. Looked up from germline, CDR1 is SSHAT and CDR2 is FNYEAQ (reference sequence). V was clipped by 5 bases and J by 1 base, with 11 bases between them. This CDR3 comprises 14 residues. CDR3 DNA: TGTGCCAGCAGCCATGGCAGGGCCCAAGAGACCCAGTACTTC. Translated: CASSHGRAQETQYF.

V and J are TRBV11-2 and TRBJ2-7; D is unresolved. This CDR3 is 11 amino acids long. The ends were cut back, 2 bases at V and 4 bases at J, with 3 bases in the middle. Per the germline V gene, CDR1 is SGHAT and CDR2 is FQNNGV. CDR3 in DNA: TGTGCCAGCAGCTTACATTACGAGCAGTACTTC. Its protein is CASSLHYEQYF.

The chain links TRBV29-1 to TRBJ2-7; 10 nucleotides line up with TRBD1. The CDR3 covers 13 residues. Germline values: CDR1 SQVTM, CDR2 ANQGSEA. V trimming: 4 bases; J trimming: 3 bases; junction bases outside the gene matches: 3. CDR3 protein: CSVVRDRGYEQYF. Written as DNA, the CDR3 is TGCAGCGTTGTCCGGGACAGGGGCTACGAGCAGTACTTC.

The chain recombines TRBV6-5 with TRBJ2-3; 10 bases line up with TRBD1. V shed 11 bases and J 4 bases; nucleotides not matched to a gene: 6. The germline CDR1 and CDR2 sequences are MNHEY and SVGAGI. The CDR3 is 13 amino acids. This chain's CDR3 is CAARTGGADTQYF. The CDR3 DNA follows: TGTGCCGCGAGGACAGGGGGGGCAGATACGCAGTATTTT.

In DNA form, the CDR3 reads TGTGCCAGCAGCTTACAGGGGGGATACAATGAGCAGTTCTTC. The encoded protein is CASSLQGGYNEQFF. The chain is built from TRBV7-9 and TRBJ2-1; TRBD1 might be the D (7 bases). From germline, CDR1 is SEHNR and CDR2 FQNEAQ (reference sequence). The ends were cut back, 2 bases at V and 4 bases at J, with 9 bases in the middle. The length of the CDR3 is 14 residues.

The V call is TRBV18, the J call TRBJ2-7, with 10 bases fitting TRBD2. CDR1 KGHSH and CDR2 LQKENI come from the germline V gene. With 6 bases clipped from V and 3 bases from J, the junction kept 17 bases outside the gene matches. This CDR3 has 18 residues. The chain's CDR3 is CASSLTSLAGAPRYEQYF. CDR3 sequence (DNA): TGTGCCAGCTCTCTCACGAGTCTAGCGGGGGCCCCTCGCTACGAGCAGTACTTC.

The chain couples TRBV7-2 to TRBJ2-7, with D maybe TRBD1 (5 bases). This CDR3 is built from 14 residues. CDR1 is SGHTA, CDR2 FQGNSA, per germline. The ends were cut back, 0 bases at V and 2 bases at J, with 8 bases in the middle. CDR3 loop: CASSLAGAAYEQYF. CDR3 sequence (DNA): TGTGCCAGCAGCTTAGCAGGGGCCGCCTACGAGCAGTACTTC. The full variable domain, completed using reference TRBV7-2 and TRBJ2-7, is GAGVSQSPSNKVTEKGKDVELRCDPISGHTALYWYRQSLGQGLEFLIYFQGNSAPDKSGLPSDRFSAERTGGSVSTLTIQRTQQEDSAVYLCASSLAGAAYEQYFGPGTRLTVT.

The J gene is TRBJ1-2, the V gene TRBV6-2 or TRBV6-3; tentative D call: TRBD1 (5 bases). V lost 2 bases and J 3 bases, leaving 13 bases between the germline ends. CDR3 length: 15 amino acids. Looked up from germline, CDR1 is MNHEY and CDR2 is SVGEGT. CDR3 sequence reads: CASSYRGSSYYGYTF. CDR3 bases: TGTGCCAGCAGTTACCGGGGGAGCTCGTACTATGGCTACACCTTC.

This CDR3 reads CASSFVLGRGRNEQFF. CDR3 DNA sequence: TGTGCCAGCAGCTTCGTTTTAGGCAGGGGAAGAAATGAGCAGTTCTTC. This chain uses TRBV7-2 with TRBJ2-1, with D perhaps TRBD1 (6 bases). Trimming pared 3 bases from V and 7 bases from J, leaving 19 bases between. There are 16 residues in the CDR3. Germline CDR1 SGHTA, CDR2 FQGNSA.

The rearrangement uses TRBV6-6 and TRBJ1-4; the match to TRBD1 covers 7 bases. The V gene's germline CDR1 is MNHNY and CDR2 SVGAGI (reference sequence). The CDR3 loop spans 15 amino acids. The junction had 5 bases not matched to a gene; V was cut back by 2 bases and J by 5 bases. The CDR3 sequence: CASSYTGTDNEKLFF. DNA of the CDR3: TGTGCCAGCAGTTACACCGGGACAGACAATGAAAAACTGTTTTTT.

The J gene is TRBJ2-7, the V gene TRBV3-1 (or the pseudogene TRBV3-2); TRBD2 matches at 10 bases. Germline values: CDR1 LGHDT, CDR2 YNNKEL (reference sequence). V shed 0 bases and J 2 bases; nucleotides not matched to a gene: 7. The CDR3 has 17 residues. In nucleotides, the CDR3 is TGTGCCAGCAGCCAAGAATCTAGGACTAGCGGTACCTACGAGCAGTACTTC. Protein product: CASSQESRTSGTYEQYF.

The chain links TRBV9 to TRBJ2-7; tentatively, D is TRBD1 (5 bases). This CDR3 has 16 amino acids. From germline, CDR1 is SGDLS and CDR2 YYNGEE. Deletions cut 0 bases from V and 5 bases from J, with 18 bases between. The CDR3 DNA sequence: TGTGCCAGCAGCGTAGCTACAGGTTTCGGTTGGGACGAGCAGTACTTC. It yields the protein CASSVATGFGWDEQYF.

Remarks on this clone: A much larger clone differs from this one at a single base, so this may be a read error. The same CDR3 is also encoded by other DNA sequences in this sample. The V call is TRBV6-4, the J call TRBJ1-1; D is unresolved. Per the germline V gene, CDR1 is MRHNA and CDR2 is SNTAGT. The CDR3 totals 13 residues. V was clipped by 4 bases and J by 0 bases, with 6 bases between them. The CDR3 DNA follows: TGTGCCAGCAGTGTTTCGGTGAACACTGAAGCTTTCTTT. Protein sequence: CASSVSVNTEAFF.

The chain has TRBV4-1 and TRBJ2-7; TRBD1 aligns across 7 bases. Per the germline V gene, CDR1 is MGHRA and CDR2 is YSYEKL. Trimming at V came to 1 base and at J to 0 bases, leaving 3 bases not matched to a gene. The CDR3 has 15 amino acids. The CDR3 region is CASSQAGTDSYEQYF. The DNA of the CDR3 is TGCGCCAGCAGCCAAGCCGGGACAGACTCCTACGAGCAGTACTTC.

The rearrangement joins TRBV24-1 to TRBJ2-2; a possible D gene is TRBD1 (6 bases). Germline CDR1 and CDR2: KGHDR and SFDVKD. This CDR3 region has 16 residues. Trimming shortened V by 0 bases and J by 5 bases, and 12 bases separated the two germline ends. The CDR3 loop is CATSDLPNRETGELFF. The CDR3 DNA reads as TGTGCCACCAGTGATTTGCCAAACAGGGAAACCGGGGAGCTGTTTTTT.

This clone has a single count. This chain links TRBV5-4 with TRBJ1-2, with TRBD1 identical over 9 bases. The CDR3 runs to 15 residues. CDR1 is SGHNT and CDR2 is YYREEE in the germline V gene (reference sequence). With V trimmed by 0 bases and J by 7 bases, 7 bases remained unmatched. Written as DNA, the CDR3 is TGTGCCAGCAGCTTGGCGGGGACAGGGTTACTTGGCTACACCTTC. Its translation is CASSLAGTGLLGYTF.

The chain joins TRBV25-1 to TRBJ1-2; tentative D call: TRBD1 (6 bases). V was trimmed by 1 base and J by 8 bases, leaving 17 bases between them. The CDR3 loop spans 15 amino acids. Germline V lookup: CDR1 MGHDK, CDR2 SYGVNS. CDR3 coding DNA: TGTGCCAGCAGTGAATCGCGGGGGGCGTATTTAGGCTACACCTTC. This translates into CASSESRGAYLGYTF.

The chain joins TRBV27 to TRBJ2-3; 10 nucleotides line up with TRBD2. CDR3 length: 18 residues. Germline CDR1 and CDR2: MNHEY and SMNVEV (reference sequence). V was pared by 6 bases and J by 2 bases, with 14 bases of the junction left unmatched. The CDR3 loop is CASSIGGLANPYTDTQYF. For the CDR3, the DNA is TGTGCCAGCAGCATTGGGGGACTAGCGAACCCTTACACAGATACGCAGTATTTT.

This rearrangement joins TRBV15 to TRBJ2-1, with TRBD2 matching over 11 bases. V shed 0 bases, J shed 8 bases, and the junction held 12 bases outside the gene matches. This CDR3 has 18 residues. Germline V gene data show CDR1 as LNHNV and CDR2 as YYDKDF (reference sequence). Here the CDR3 DNA reads TGTGCCACCAGCAGAGATGAACTAGCGGGAGCCCCTATCTATGAGCAGTTCTTC. This encodes CATSRDELAGAPIYEQFF.

V is TRBV27 and J is TRBJ2-7, with 7 bases matching TRBD1. With V trimmed by 5 bases and J by 1 base, 5 bases remained unmatched. The CDR3 has 14 amino acids. Germline values: CDR1 MNHEY, CDR2 SMNVEV (reference sequence). The CDR3 DNA is TGTGCCAGCAGTGAAGGGACAGCTTCCTACGAGCAGTACTTC. It specifies CASSEGTASYEQYF.

This clone came up once. This chain connects TRBV2 to TRBJ2-2; the D is unclear. V was pared by 7 bases and J by 5 bases, with 8 bases between. This CDR3 spans 12 amino acids. Germline values: CDR1 SNHLY, CDR2 FYNNEI. The CDR3 region has the DNA TGTGCCAGCATTTTCAGTACCGGGGAGCTGTTTTTT. Protein: CASIFSTGELFF.

CDR3 nucleotide sequence: TGCGCCAGGGGACAGCGAACAGATACGCAGTATTTT. It yields the protein CARGQRTDTQYF. This chain links TRBV10-1 with TRBJ2-3; 7 bases are shared with TRBD1. The CDR3 loop spans 12 amino acids. With V trimmed by 9 bases and J by 3 bases, 3 bases remained unmatched. The germline V gene encodes CDR1 WNHNN and CDR2 SYGVQD (reference sequence).

CDR3 protein: CASSVTGTVFYEQYF. The DNA of the CDR3 is TGTGCCAGCAGCGTAACCGGGACAGTTTTTTACGAGCAGTACTTC. The chain employs TRBV7-2 and TRBJ2-7; 7 bases match TRBD1. The ends lost 5 bases at V and 4 bases at J; junction bases unmatched: 11. The germline gives CDR1 SGHTA, CDR2 FQGNSA. The CDR3 extends over 15 amino acids.

V gene TRBV2 combines with J gene TRBJ2-2; 11 bases are shared with TRBD2. This CDR3 region has 15 residues. Germline V gene data show CDR1 as SNHLY and CDR2 as FYNNEI. With 8 bases clipped from V and 4 bases from J, the junction kept 6 bases outside the gene matches. The CDR3 sequence: CASLTSGKPTGELFF. The CDR3 DNA sequence: TGTGCCAGCCTGACTAGCGGGAAGCCCACCGGGGAGCTGTTTTTT.

This sequence joins TRBV30 and TRBJ1-5; 9 bases map to TRBD1. The trim removed 2 bases at V and 3 bases at J, leaving 2 bases unmatched. Germline values: CDR1 GTSNPN, CDR2 SVGIG (reference sequence). The CDR3 sequence is 14 residues long. The CDR3 DNA reads TGTGCCTGGAGTAGGGACAGGGTCAATCAGCCCCAGCATTTT. Translated: CAWSRDRVNQPQHF.

The CDR3 sequence is CASSPRQSSVEQYF. For the CDR3, the DNA is TGTGCCAGCTCACCAAGACAGTCCTCCGTCGAGCAGTACTTC. This chain joins TRBV18 and TRBJ2-7; maybe TRBD1 (5 bases). The CDR3 loop spans 14 amino acids. Germline V gene data show CDR1 as KGHSH and CDR2 as LQKENI. V dropped 2 bases and J dropped 6 bases, with 14 bases sitting between them.

The genes are TRBV7-2 and TRBJ1-1; D is unclear. The V gene lost 0 bases and the J gene lost 4 bases, with 15 bases spanning the gap. The CDR3 sequence is 16 residues long. Per the germline V gene, CDR1 is SGHTA and CDR2 is FQGNSA. Written as DNA, the CDR3 is TGTGCCAGCAGCTTAGCCCCCTTGGGAGGGTCCACTGAAGCTTTCTTT. As protein: CASSLAPLGGSTEAFF.